This T cell receptor beta chain is drawn from a study of T cells after yellow fever vaccination. In the study overall: Some fractions had low cell numbers, and these were prepared with SMART-Seq v4 Ultra Low Input.

This clonotype has a handful of counts. Its antigen is as yet unknown. Study-level results: Overall, a small share of clonotypes was seen in both CD4 and CD8 compartments. Peaking on day 5 versus 15, the secondary response was faster but weaker.

TCRdb reprocessed the 5' RACE reads via MiXCR and lists one record per CDR3 protein. The sample includes 250,000 to 300,000 distinct CDR3 sequences, 5.2% of them seen just once. The source is a young man who received the YFV17D yellow fever vaccine. This sample comprised CD4+ T cells sorted from PBMCs, obtained on the day of the yellow fever booster vaccination.

The CDR3 here is CASSVDSGGAMDTQYF. The CDR3 DNA reads TGTGCCAGCAGCGTAGACAGCGGGGGAGCCATGGATACGCAGTATTTT. This chain connects TRBV9 to TRBJ2-3; 8 bases are a match to TRBD2. V was pared by 0 bases and J by 6 bases, with 9 bases of the junction left unmatched. CDR3 length: 16 amino acids. Germline CDR1 SGDLS, CDR2 YYNGEE.